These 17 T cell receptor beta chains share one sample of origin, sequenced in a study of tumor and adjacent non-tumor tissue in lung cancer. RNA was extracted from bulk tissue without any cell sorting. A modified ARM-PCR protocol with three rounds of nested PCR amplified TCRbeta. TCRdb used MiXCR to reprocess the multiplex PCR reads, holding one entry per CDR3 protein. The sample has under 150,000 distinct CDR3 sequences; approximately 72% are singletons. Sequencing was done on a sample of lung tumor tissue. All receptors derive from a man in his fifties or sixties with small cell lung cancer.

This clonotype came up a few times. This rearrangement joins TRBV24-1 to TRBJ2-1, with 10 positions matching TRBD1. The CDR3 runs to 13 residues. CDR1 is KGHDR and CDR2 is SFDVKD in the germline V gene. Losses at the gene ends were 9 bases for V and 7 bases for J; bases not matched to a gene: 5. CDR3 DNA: TGTGCCACCTCCGGGACAGGGGCTAATGAGCAGTTCTTC. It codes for CATSGTGANEQFF.

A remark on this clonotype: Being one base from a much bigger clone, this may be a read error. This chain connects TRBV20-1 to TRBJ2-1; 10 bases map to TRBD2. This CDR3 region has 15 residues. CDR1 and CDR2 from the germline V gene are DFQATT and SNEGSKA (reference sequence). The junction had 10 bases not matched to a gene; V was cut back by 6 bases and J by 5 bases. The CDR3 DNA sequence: TGCAGTGCAGCTAGCGGGAGAAATTTTGACAATGAGCAGTTCTTC. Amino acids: CSAASGRNFDNEQFF.

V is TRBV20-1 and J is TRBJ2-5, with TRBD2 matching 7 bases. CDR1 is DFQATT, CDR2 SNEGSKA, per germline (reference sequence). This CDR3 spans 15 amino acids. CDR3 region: CNARGGSVMEETQYF. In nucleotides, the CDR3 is TGCAATGCCCGCGGCGGGAGCGTGATGGAAGAGACCCAGTACTTC.

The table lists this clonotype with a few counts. The CDR3 DNA reads as TGTGCCAGCAGTGCGGAGCACCGCAACGAGCAGTACTTC. Amino acids: CASSAEHRNEQYF. The V call is TRBV6-1, the J call TRBJ2-7; the D is unclear. This CDR3 has 13 residues. Germline CDR1 is MNHNS and CDR2 is SASEGT. Trimming took 4 bases from V and 5 from J, leaving 12 bases between them.

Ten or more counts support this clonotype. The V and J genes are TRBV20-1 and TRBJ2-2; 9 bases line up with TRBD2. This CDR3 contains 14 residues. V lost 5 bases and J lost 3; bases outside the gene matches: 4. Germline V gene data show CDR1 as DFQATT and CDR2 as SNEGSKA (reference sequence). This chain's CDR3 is CSARGLAYTGELFF. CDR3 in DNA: TGCAGTGCTCGTGGACTAGCGTACACCGGGGAGCTGTTTTTT.

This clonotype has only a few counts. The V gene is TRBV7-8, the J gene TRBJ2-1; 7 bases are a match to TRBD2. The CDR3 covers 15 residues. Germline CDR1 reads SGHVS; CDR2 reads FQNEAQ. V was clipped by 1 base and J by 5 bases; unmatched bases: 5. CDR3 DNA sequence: TGTGCCAGCAGCTTAGTCGGCGGGAGTGACAATGAGCAGTTCTTC. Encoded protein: CASSLVGGSDNEQFF.

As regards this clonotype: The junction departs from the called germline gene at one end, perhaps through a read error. In DNA form, the CDR3 reads TGTGCCAACAGCAATGTAGAAGATACGCAGTATTTT. Translating it yields CANSNVEDTQYF. The chain links TRBV4-2 to TRBJ2-3; D is unclear. This CDR3 comprises 12 residues. Germline CDR1 LGHNA, CDR2 YNFKEQ.

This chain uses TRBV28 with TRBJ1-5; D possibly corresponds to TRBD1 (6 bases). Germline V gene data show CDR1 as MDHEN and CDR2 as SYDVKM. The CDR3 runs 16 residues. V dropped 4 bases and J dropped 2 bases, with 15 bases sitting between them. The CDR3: CASSWPSAGGNQPQHF. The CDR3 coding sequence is TGTGCCAGCAGTTGGCCCTCGGCAGGGGGCAATCAGCCCCAGCATTTT.

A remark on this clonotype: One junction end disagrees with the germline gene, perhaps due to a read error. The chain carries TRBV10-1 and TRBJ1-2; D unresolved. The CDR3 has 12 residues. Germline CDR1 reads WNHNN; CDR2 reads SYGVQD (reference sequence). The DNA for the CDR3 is TGCACCAGCAGTGACGTTCCCTATGGCTACACCTTC. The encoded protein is CTSSDVPYGYTF.

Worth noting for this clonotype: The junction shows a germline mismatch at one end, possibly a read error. CDR3: CAGSLLWPSSTEAFF. The DNA of the CDR3 is TGTGCCGGCAGCTTACTATGGCCCTCAAGCACTGAAGCTTTCTTT. This chain links TRBV11-2 with TRBJ1-1, with D uncertain. The CDR3 loop spans 15 amino acids. CDR1 and CDR2 from the germline V gene are SGHAT and FQNNGV.

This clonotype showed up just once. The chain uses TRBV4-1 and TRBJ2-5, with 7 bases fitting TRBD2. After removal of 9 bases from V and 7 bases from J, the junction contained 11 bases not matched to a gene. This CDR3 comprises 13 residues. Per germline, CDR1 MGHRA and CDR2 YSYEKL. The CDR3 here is CARSTPSGRTQYF. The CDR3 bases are TGCGCCAGGAGCACACCTAGCGGTCGGACCCAGTACTTC.

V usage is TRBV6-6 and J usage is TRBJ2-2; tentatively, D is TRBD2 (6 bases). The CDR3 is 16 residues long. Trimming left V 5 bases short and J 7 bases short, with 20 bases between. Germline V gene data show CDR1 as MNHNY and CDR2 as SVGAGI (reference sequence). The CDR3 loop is CASSPLGWTNYGELFF. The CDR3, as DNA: TGTGCCAGCAGTCCCCTAGGTTGGACTAATTACGGGGAGCTGTTTTTT.

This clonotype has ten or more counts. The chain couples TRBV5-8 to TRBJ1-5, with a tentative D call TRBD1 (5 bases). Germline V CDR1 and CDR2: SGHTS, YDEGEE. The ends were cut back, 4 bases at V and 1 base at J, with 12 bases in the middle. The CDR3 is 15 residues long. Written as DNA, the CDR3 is TGTGCCAGCAGCCCACGCCGGGACAGCAATCAGCCCCAGCATTTT. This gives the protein CASSPRRDSNQPQHF.

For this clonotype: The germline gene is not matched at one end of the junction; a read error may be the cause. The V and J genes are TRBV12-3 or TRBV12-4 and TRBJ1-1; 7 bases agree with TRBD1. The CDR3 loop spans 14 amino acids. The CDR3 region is CASSLRDSNTEALF. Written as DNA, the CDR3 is TGTGCCAGTAGTTTACGGGACAGCAACACTGAAGCTTTATTT.

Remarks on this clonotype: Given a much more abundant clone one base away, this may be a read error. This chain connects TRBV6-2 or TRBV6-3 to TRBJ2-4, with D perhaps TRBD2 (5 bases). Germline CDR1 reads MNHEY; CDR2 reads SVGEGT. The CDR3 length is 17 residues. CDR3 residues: CASSYGRGNYAKNILYF. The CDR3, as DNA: TGTGCCAGCAGTTACGGTCGGGGTAACTACGCCAAAAACATTCTGTACTTC.

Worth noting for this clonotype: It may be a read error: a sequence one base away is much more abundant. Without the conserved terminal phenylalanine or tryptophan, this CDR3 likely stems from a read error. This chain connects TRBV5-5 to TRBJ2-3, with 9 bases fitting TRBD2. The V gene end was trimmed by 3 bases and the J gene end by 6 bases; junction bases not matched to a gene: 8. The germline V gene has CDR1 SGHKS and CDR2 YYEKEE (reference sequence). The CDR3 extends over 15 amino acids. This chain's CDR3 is CASSSTSGQQDTQYS. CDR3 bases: TGTGCCAGCAGCTCGACTAGCGGCCAGCAGGATACGCAGTATTCT.

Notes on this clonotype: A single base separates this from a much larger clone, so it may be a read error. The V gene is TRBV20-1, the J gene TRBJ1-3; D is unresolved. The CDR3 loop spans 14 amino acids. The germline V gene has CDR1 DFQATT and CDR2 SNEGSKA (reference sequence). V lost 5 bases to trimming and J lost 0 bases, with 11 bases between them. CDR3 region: CSAHHLLSGNTIYF. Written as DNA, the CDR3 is TGCAGTGCTCACCACCTTCTCTCTGGAAACACCATATATTTT.